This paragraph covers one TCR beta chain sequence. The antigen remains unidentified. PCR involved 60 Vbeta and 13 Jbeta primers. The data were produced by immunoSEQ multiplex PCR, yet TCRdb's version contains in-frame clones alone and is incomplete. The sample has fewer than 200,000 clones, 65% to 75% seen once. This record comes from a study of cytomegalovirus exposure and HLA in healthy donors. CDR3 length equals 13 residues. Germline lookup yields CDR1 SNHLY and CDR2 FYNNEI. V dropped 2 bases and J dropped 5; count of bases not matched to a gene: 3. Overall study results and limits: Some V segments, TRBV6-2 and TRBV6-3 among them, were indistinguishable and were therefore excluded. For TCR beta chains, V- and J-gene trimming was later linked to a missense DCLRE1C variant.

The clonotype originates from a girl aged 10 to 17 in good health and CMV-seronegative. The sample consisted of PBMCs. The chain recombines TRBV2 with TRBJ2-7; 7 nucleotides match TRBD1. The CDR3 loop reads CASSERQGDEQYF. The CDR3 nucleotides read TGTGCCAGCAGTGAAAGACAGGGTGACGAGCAGTACTTC.